The 21 T cell receptor beta chains below come from one sample, sequenced in a study of blood T cell repertoires in COVID-19. TCRdb's copy holds only in-frame clones and misses some; the assay was immunoSEQ multiplex PCR. The sample carries about 62,000 clones, 86% recorded once. The material sequenced was peripheral blood. The origin of the receptors is a woman of 80 years or more with acute or convalescent COVID-19.

The V gene is TRBV7-2, the J gene TRBJ1-1, with D perhaps TRBD1 (5 bases). Looked up from germline, CDR1 is SGHTA and CDR2 is FQGNSA. The CDR3 runs 14 residues. Trimming shortened V by 3 bases and J by 1 base, and 9 bases separated the two germline ends. In nucleotides, the CDR3 is TGTGCCAGCAGCTTGGGAACAGGGAACACTGAAGCTTTCTTT. Translating gives CASSLGTGNTEAFF.

V usage is TRBV20-1 and J usage is TRBJ1-5, with D tentatively TRBD1 (6 bases). The germline V gene has CDR1 DFQATT and CDR2 SNEGSKA (reference sequence). The V end was cut by 3 bases, the J end by 7 bases, with 16 bases between. The CDR3 is made up of 14 amino acids. The CDR3 is CSASRPGGIQPQHF. The CDR3, as DNA: TGCAGTGCTAGTCGACCGGGGGGCATACAGCCCCAGCATTTT.

The rearrangement links TRBV5-1 to TRBJ2-1; possibly TRBD2 for D (6 bases). This CDR3 has 13 amino acids. Germline assignment: CDR1 SGHRS and CDR2 YFSETQ. V dropped 0 bases and J dropped 7 bases, with 8 bases sitting between them. Here the CDR3 reads CASSLALANEQFF. Written as DNA, the CDR3 is TGCGCCAGCAGCTTGGCACTAGCTAATGAGCAGTTCTTC. Combining the CDR3 with reference TRBV5-1 and TRBJ2-1 gives the whole variable domain KAGVTQTPRYLIKTRGQQVTLSCSPISGHRSVSWYQQTPGQGLQFLFEYFSETQRNKGNFPGRFSGRQFSNSRSEMNVSTLELGDSALYLCASSLALANEQFFGPGTRLTVL.

The chain joins TRBV5-1 to TRBJ2-7, with 9 bases aligning to TRBD2. Germline trimming cut 3 bases from V and 2 bases from J; bases unmatched to any gene: 6. Looked up from germline, CDR1 is SGHRS and CDR2 is YFSETQ. The CDR3 runs 15 residues. The CDR3 DNA reads as TGCGCCAGCAGCTCCCGACTAGCGGAGCCCTACGAGCAGTACTTC. It encodes CASSSRLAEPYEQYF.

The chain has TRBV12-5 and TRBJ2-2; TRBD2 aligns across 16 bases. Germline values: CDR1 LGHNT, CDR2 FRNRAP. Trimming took 3 bases from V and 7 from J; bases not matched to a gene: 20. There are 22 residues in the CDR3. CDR3: CASGFASLIPGLAGGPDGELFF. The CDR3 DNA follows: TGTGCTAGTGGTTTTGCCTCCTTAATCCCGGGACTAGCGGGAGGGCCGGACGGGGAGCTGTTTTTT.

The table lists this clone with a count of one. The chain couples TRBV30 to TRBJ1-1; 8 bases line up with TRBD1. From germline, CDR1 is GTSNPN and CDR2 SVGIG (reference sequence). Trimming at V came to 4 bases and at J to 0 bases, leaving 4 bases not matched to a gene. The CDR3 contains 14 residues. CDR3 sequence (DNA): TGTGCCTGGACCAAGACAGGGGTGAACACTGAAGCTTTCTTT. Translation gives CAWTKTGVNTEAFF.

The chain couples TRBV7-9 to TRBJ1-4, with unresolved D. The CDR3 has 14 amino acids. V shed 5 bases and J shed 4 bases, with 11 bases lying between them. The V gene's germline CDR1 is SEHNR and CDR2 FQNEAQ (reference sequence). The CDR3 DNA follows: TGTGCCAGCAGCCTTAATACTCTTAATGAAAAACTGTTTTTT. Its translation: CASSLNTLNEKLFF.

V is TRBV28 and J is TRBJ1-2, with D perhaps matching TRBD1 (6 bases). There are 13 residues in the CDR3. Trimming pared 8 bases from V and 1 base from J, leaving 11 bases between. Looked up from germline, CDR1 is MDHEN and CDR2 is SYDVKM. The CDR3 DNA reads as TGTGCCAGCGCCCAAGGGGGTAACTATGGCTACACCTTC. Encoded protein: CASAQGGNYGYTF.

This clone has a handful of counts. This chain links TRBV4-2 with TRBJ1-2; D not certain. The CDR3 extends over 14 amino acids. The germline gives CDR1 LGHNA, CDR2 YNFKEQ. Between the trimmed V and J ends, which lost 0 bases and 1 base, there was a span of 6 bases. CDR3 sequence: CASSQDPVNYGYTF. CDR3 sequence (DNA): TGTGCCAGCAGCCAAGATCCGGTTAACTATGGCTACACCTTC.

This chain connects TRBV5-1 to TRBJ1-5, with TRBD1 as a possible D gene (6 bases). V was cut by 3 bases and J by 5 bases, with 9 bases left in between. This CDR3 is 13 amino acids long. Germline loops: CDR1 SGHRS, CDR2 YFSETQ. Written as DNA, the CDR3 is TGCGCCAGCAGCTGGGAGGGGGATCAGCCCCAGCATTTT. As protein: CASSWEGDQPQHF.

The gene calls are TRBV6-1 and TRBJ2-7, with D maybe TRBD1 (5 bases). CDR1 and CDR2 from the germline V gene are MNHNS and SASEGT. This CDR3 has 16 amino acids. V was shortened by 2 bases and J by 2 bases, with 16 bases between the two germline ends. CDR3 bases: TGTGCCAGCAGTGAACTGGCAGGGATTACTACCTACGAGCAGTACTTC. Protein sequence: CASSELAGITTYEQYF.

V usage is TRBV28 and J usage is TRBJ2-4; 7 bases fit TRBD1. CDR3 length equals 13 residues. The V and J ends lost 6 bases and 10 bases, in that order; junction bases with no gene match: 9. CDR1 MDHEN and CDR2 SYDVKM come from the germline V gene. CDR3 in amino acids: CASRPGSGGIQYF. The CDR3, as DNA: TGTGCCAGCAGGCCCGGCTCAGGGGGAATTCAGTACTTC.

This chain links TRBV11-2 with TRBJ2-7; 8 bases line up with TRBD1. The CDR3 spans 14 residues. Germline V gene lookup returns CDR1 SGHAT and CDR2 FQNNGV. The V gene end was trimmed by 5 bases and the J gene end by 6 bases; junction bases not matched to a gene: 9. In nucleotides, the CDR3 is TGTGCCAGCAGCCTCCGGACAGGGAGCGGCGAGCAGTACTTC. It codes for CASSLRTGSGEQYF.

The CDR3 DNA is TGTGCCAGCAGTTCCACAGGGGGCGCGTTGCACAATGAGCAGTTCTTC. Translation gives CASSSTGGALHNEQFF. The chain is built from TRBV27 and TRBJ2-1; 9 positions agree with TRBD1. Germline V gives CDR1 MNHEY, CDR2 SMNVEV (reference sequence). This CDR3 has 16 amino acids. Trimming removed 4 bases from V and 5 bases from J; junction bases left unmatched: 9.

The chain is built from TRBV4-1 and TRBJ2-7; TRBD2 aligns across 13 bases. The length of the CDR3 is 17 residues. The trim removed 1 base at V and 6 bases at J, leaving 9 bases unmatched. Germline loops: CDR1 MGHRA, CDR2 YSYEKL. CDR3 sequence (DNA): TGCGCCAGCAGCCAAGTACTAGCGGGAGGGCCGCTGGGCGAGCAGTACTTC. This codes for CASSQVLAGGPLGEQYF.

The V gene is TRBV7-8, the J gene TRBJ1-1; D perhaps matches TRBD1 (5 bases). Between the trimmed V and J ends, which lost 6 bases and 2 bases, there was a span of 13 bases. Germline V CDR1 and CDR2: SGHVS, FQNEAQ. This CDR3 has 14 residues. The CDR3 DNA reads as TGTGCCAGCAGGTTAACAGGAATTAACACTGAAGCTTTCTTT. Translating gives CASRLTGINTEAFF. Combining the CDR3 with reference TRBV7-8 and TRBJ1-1 gives the whole variable domain GAGVSQSPRYKVAKRGQDVALRCDPISGHVSLFWYQQALGQGPEFLTYFQNEAQLDKSGLPSDRFFAERPEGSVSTLKIQRTQQEDSAVYLCASRLTGINTEAFFGQGTRLTVV.

This clone was seen a handful of times. The genes are TRBV18 and TRBJ2-7, with D tentatively TRBD1 (5 bases). Trimming left V 3 bases short and J 0 bases short, with 12 bases between. The germline V gene encodes CDR1 KGHSH and CDR2 LQKENI. This CDR3 comprises 15 residues. The CDR3 DNA reads as TGTGCCAGCTCACCGACGGACACACGCTCCTACGAGCAGTACTTC. This translates into CASSPTDTRSYEQYF.

The chain carries TRBV28 and TRBJ2-2, with 9 bases matching TRBD2. The junction had 20 bases not matched to a gene; V was cut back by 6 bases and J by 6 bases. The CDR3 has 19 residues. Germline lookup yields CDR1 MDHEN and CDR2 SYDVKM. This CDR3 reads CASSVSGLAGLSVPGELFF. CDR3 in DNA: TGTGCCAGCAGCGTGTCGGGGCTAGCGGGACTTTCGGTCCCCGGGGAGCTGTTTTTT.

The chain uses TRBV27 and TRBJ2-2, with D hard to call. The CDR3 runs 14 residues. Germline-derived CDR1 and CDR2 are MNHEY and SMNVEV (reference sequence). V lost 5 bases, J lost 5 bases, and 12 bases lay in between. The CDR3 sequence: CASSPRPGTGELFF. The CDR3 DNA follows: TGTGCCAGCAGTCCTCGTCCGGGTACCGGGGAGCTGTTTTTT.

The V gene is TRBV27, the J gene TRBJ1-4, with D tentatively TRBD1 (5 bases). Germline V gives CDR1 MNHEY, CDR2 SMNVEV (reference sequence). The CDR3 length is 16 residues. The germline V and J ends were trimmed by 2 bases and 6 bases, with 16 bases remaining between them. CDR3 DNA sequence: TGTGCCAGCAGTTTAGGGGTAGGGGCTGTTTATGAAAAACTGTTTTTT. Its protein is CASSLGVGAVYEKLFF.

The CDR3 DNA sequence: TGTGCCAGCAGCACAATGGTAGCTAAGACCGGGGAGCTGTTTTTT. Encoded protein: CASSTMVAKTGELFF. The chain is built from TRBV7-2 and TRBJ2-2; D unresolved. The germline CDR1 and CDR2 sequences are SGHTA and FQGNSA. V was shortened by 5 bases and J by 5 bases, with 15 bases between the two germline ends. This CDR3 is 15 amino acids long.